Sequencing of this TCR beta chain was carried out in a study of sequential checkpoint blockade in melanoma. Study-level information: Both treatment sequences were followed by maintenance nivolumab.

Clones were read by immunoSEQ multiplex PCR, and TCRdb kept only the in-frame ones, dropping some. The repertoire holds 35,000 to 45,000 clones, with over 75% as singletons. The V end was cut by 7 bases, the J end by 5 bases, with 15 bases between. Germline loops: CDR1 SGDLS, CDR2 YYNGEE. This CDR3 region has 13 residues. The sample's treatment: randomized to nivolumab then ipilimumab (arm A) or the reverse (arm B). This sequence was found in a human donor with melanoma. V gene TRBV9 combines with J gene TRBJ1-1; a possible D gene is TRBD1 (5 bases). The sample in question was CD8+ T cells sorted from blood (inferred from file names), obtained from a patient given nivolumab and ipilimumab in sequence. CDR3 residues: CASGAMLRTEAFF. In DNA, the CDR3 is TGTGCCAGCGGGGCTATGTTGCGGACTGAAGCTTTCTTT.